The 2 T cell receptor beta chains in this list originate from one sample, sequenced in a study of graft-versus-host responses after intestinal transplantation. Lymphocytes (intraepithelial and lamina propria) were released by processing the graft tissue. Assay: immunoSEQ multiplex PCR; the TCRdb copy retains only in-frame clones and omits some. This sample has 60,000 to 70,000 clones; about nine tenths occur once, and the top ten carry about 1.7%. The sequencing used ileum tissue, collected 350 to 400 days after transplant. Receptors were obtained from a human patient who received an intestinal transplant, so some T cells may come from the graft donor.

This clone was detected only a few times. V is TRBV27 and J is TRBJ1-2; 8 positions agree with TRBD1. V lost 4 bases to trimming and J lost 8 bases; unmatched junction nucleotides: 6. In germline, CDR1 is MNHEY, CDR2 SMNVEV (reference sequence). This CDR3 has 13 amino acids. This CDR3 is CASSYPTGVGYTF. The CDR3 region has the DNA TGTGCCAGCAGTTACCCGACAGGGGTAGGCTACACCTTC.

The chain employs TRBV2 and TRBJ1-1; no definite D call. CDR3 length equals 12 residues. The V end was cut by 8 bases, the J end by 1 base, with 8 bases between. CDR1 SNHLY and CDR2 FYNNEI come from the germline V gene. The CDR3 DNA reads TGTGCCAGCGTGGGGAAGAACACTGAAGCTTTCTTT. Protein sequence: CASVGKNTEAFF.